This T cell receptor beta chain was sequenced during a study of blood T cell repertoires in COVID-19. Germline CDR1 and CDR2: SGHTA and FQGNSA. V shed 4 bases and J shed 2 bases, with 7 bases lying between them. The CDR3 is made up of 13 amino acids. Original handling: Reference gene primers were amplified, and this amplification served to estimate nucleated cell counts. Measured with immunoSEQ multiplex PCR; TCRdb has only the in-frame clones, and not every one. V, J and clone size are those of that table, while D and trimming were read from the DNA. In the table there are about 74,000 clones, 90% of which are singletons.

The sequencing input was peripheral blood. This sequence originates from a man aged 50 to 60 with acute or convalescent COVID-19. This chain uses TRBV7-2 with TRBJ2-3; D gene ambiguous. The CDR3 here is CASSYTFTDTQYF. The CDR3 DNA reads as TGTGCCAGCAGCTACACCTTCACAGATACGCAGTATTTT.